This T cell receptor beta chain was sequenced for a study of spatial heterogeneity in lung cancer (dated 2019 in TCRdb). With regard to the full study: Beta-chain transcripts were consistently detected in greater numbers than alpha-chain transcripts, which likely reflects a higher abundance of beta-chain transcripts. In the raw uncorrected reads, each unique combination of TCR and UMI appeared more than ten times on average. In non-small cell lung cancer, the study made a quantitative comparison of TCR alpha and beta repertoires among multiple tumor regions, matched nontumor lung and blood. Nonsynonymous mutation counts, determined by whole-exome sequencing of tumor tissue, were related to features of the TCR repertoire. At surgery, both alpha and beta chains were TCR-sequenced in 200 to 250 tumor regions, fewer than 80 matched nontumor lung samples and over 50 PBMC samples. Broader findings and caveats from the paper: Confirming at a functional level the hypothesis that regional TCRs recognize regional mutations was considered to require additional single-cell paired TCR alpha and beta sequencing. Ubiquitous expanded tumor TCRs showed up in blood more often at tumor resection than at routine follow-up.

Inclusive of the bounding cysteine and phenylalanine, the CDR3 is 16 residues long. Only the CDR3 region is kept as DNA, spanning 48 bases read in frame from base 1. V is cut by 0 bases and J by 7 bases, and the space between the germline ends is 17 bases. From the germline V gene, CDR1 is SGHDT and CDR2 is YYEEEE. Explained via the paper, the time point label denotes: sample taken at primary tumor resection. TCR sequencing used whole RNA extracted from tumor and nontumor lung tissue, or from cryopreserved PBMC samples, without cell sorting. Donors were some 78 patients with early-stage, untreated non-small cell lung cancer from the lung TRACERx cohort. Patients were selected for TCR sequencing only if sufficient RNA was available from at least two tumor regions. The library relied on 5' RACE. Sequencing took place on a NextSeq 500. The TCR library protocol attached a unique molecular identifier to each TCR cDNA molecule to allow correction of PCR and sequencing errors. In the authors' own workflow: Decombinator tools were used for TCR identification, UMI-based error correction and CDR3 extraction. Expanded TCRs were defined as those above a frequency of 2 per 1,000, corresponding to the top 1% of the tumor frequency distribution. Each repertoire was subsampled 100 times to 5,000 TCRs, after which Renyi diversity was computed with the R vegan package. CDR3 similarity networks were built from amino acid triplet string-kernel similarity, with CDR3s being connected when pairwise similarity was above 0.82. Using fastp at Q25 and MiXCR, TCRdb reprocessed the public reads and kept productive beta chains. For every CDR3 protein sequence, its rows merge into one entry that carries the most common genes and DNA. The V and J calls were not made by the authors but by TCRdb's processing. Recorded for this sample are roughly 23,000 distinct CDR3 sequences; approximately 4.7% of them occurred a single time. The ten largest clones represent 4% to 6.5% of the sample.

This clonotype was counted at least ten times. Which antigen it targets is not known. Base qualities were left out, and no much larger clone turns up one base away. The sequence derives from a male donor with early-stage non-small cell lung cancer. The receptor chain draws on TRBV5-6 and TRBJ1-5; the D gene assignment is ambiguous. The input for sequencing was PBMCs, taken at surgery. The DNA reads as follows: TGTGCCAGCAGCTTGGCCGGGAAGGGCCCGTTCCAGCCCCAGCATTTT. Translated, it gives CASSLAGKGPFQPQHF.